The 10 T cell receptor beta chains given below trace back to one sample, sequenced in a study of neoadjuvant nivolumab and ipilimumab in lung cancer. TCRdb's table, derived via immunoSEQ multiplex PCR, lists solely in-frame clones and lacks some. Of over 25,000 clones detected, 83% appear once; the ten largest clones hold 5% to 6%. Sequencing was performed on tumor tissue, taken after neoadjuvant nivolumab, alone or with ipilimumab, at or shortly before surgery. All receptors come from an adult with non-small cell lung cancer.

The rearrangement uses TRBV27 and TRBJ2-7; possibly TRBD1 for D (6 bases). The CDR3 has 13 residues. V gave up 5 bases and J gave up 2 bases, with 10 bases separating them. CDR1 is MNHEY and CDR2 is SMNVEV in the germline V gene (reference sequence). CDR3 sequence: CASSRTAPYEQYF. CDR3 DNA: TGTGCCAGCAGTAGGACAGCGCCCTACGAGCAGTACTTC.

The chain joins TRBV7-9 to TRBJ1-2; TRBD1 matches 7 bases. V lost 5 bases and J lost 10; bases outside the gene matches: 10. The germline gives CDR1 SEHNR, CDR2 FQNEAQ (reference sequence). The CDR3 is made up of 13 amino acids. The CDR3 here is CASSPQTGIAYTF. In DNA, the CDR3 is TGTGCCAGCAGCCCGCAGACAGGGATAGCCTACACCTTC.

The chain carries TRBV6-5 and TRBJ2-7, with a tentative D call TRBD1 (6 bases). There are 13 residues in the CDR3. Germline CDR1 reads MNHEY; CDR2 reads SVGAGI. Between the trimmed V and J ends, which lost 5 bases and 4 bases, there was a span of 12 bases. The CDR3 spells CASSPGTKYEQYF. Written as DNA, the CDR3 is TGTGCCAGCAGTCCCGGGACAAAGTACGAGCAGTACTTC.

The V call is TRBV2, the J call TRBJ2-5; TRBD1 agrees at 7 bases. Per the germline V gene, CDR1 is SNHLY and CDR2 is FYNNEI. The J segment lost 4 bases and the V segment lost 5 bases, leaving 10 bases of the junction unmatched. The CDR3 spans 15 residues. CDR3 region: CASSRDRVAGETQYF. The CDR3 DNA reads as TGTGCCAGCAGTCGAGACAGGGTCGCTGGAGAGACCCAGTACTTC. The complete variable domain, with remaining parts taken from reference TRBV2 and TRBJ2-5, reads EPEVTQTPSHQVTQMGQEVILRCVPISNHLYFYWYRQILGQKVEFLVSFYNNEISEKSEIFDDQFSVERPDGSNFTLKIRSTKLEDSAMYFCASSRDRVAGETQYFGPGTRLLVL.

The V gene is TRBV5-4, the J gene TRBJ2-1; the D gene is possibly TRBD2 (6 bases). There are 15 residues in the CDR3. The V end was cut by 3 bases, the J end by 9 bases, with 19 bases between. The germline CDR1 and CDR2 sequences are SGHNT and YYREEE (reference sequence). DNA of the CDR3: TGTGCCAGCAGCTCACAACGGGAGTCCCGCGGTGAGCAGTTCTTC. Translation: CASSSQRESRGEQFF.

The sample holds one count of this clone. The genes are TRBV30 and TRBJ2-3, with D maybe TRBD1 (5 bases). Germline lookup yields CDR1 GTSNPN and CDR2 SVGIG (reference sequence). Deletions cut 4 bases from V and 5 bases from J, with 25 bases between. CDR3 length: 17 residues. In DNA, the CDR3 is TGTGCCTGGACCTTGTCCCCCCTCGGATTAAGGGGAGATACGCAGTATTTT. Amino acid sequence: CAWTLSPLGLRGDTQYF.

The J gene is TRBJ1-2, the V gene TRBV6-5; D unresolved. The germline V gene encodes CDR1 MNHEY and CDR2 SVGAGI. CDR3 size: 13 residues. The germline V and J ends were trimmed by 4 bases and 6 bases, with 12 bases remaining between them. CDR3 loop: CASSSAGEDGYTF. The CDR3 region has the DNA TGTGCCAGCAGTTCGGCCGGGGAAGATGGCTACACCTTC.

The chain carries TRBV11-2 and TRBJ2-7; D is unresolved. Trimming removed 4 bases from V and 2 bases from J, with 12 bases in between. The CDR3 length is 14 residues. Germline V gene lookup returns CDR1 SGHAT and CDR2 FQNNGV. Written as DNA, the CDR3 is TGTGCCAGCAGCTATAGAGTTATTCCCTACGAGCAGTACTTC. Its protein is CASSYRVIPYEQYF.

This chain connects TRBV7-2 to TRBJ1-1; possible D gene TRBD1, 6 bases. Germline V gene lookup returns CDR1 SGHTA and CDR2 FQGNSA. The CDR3 covers 14 residues. The germline V and J ends were trimmed by 5 bases and 4 bases, with 14 bases remaining between them. The CDR3 nucleotides read TGTGCCAGCAGCGTCCAAGGGGGGCCCACTGAAGCTTTCTTT. It encodes CASSVQGGPTEAFF.

This chain connects TRBV7-9 to TRBJ2-2; D not certain. Germline lookup yields CDR1 SEHNR and CDR2 FQNEAQ (reference sequence). CDR3 size: 15 residues. The V gene lost 1 base and the J gene lost 4 bases, with 10 bases spanning the gap. The CDR3 bases are TGTGCCAGCAGCTTAGTCGGCGAGATCACCGGGGAGCTGTTTTTT. This sequence encodes CASSLVGEITGELFF.